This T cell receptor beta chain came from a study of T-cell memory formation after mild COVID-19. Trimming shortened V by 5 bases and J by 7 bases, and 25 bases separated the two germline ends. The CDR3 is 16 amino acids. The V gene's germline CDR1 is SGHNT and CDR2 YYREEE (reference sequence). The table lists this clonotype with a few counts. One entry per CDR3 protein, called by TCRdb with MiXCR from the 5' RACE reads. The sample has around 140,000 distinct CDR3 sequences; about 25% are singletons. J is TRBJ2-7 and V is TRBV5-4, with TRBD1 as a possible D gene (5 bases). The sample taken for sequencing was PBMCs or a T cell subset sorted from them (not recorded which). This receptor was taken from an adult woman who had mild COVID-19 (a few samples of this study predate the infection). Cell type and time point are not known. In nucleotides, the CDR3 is TGTGCCAGCAGTTACTCCGGGTCCCCGGCAGGGTGGGAGCAGTACTTC. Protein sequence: CASSYSGSPAGWEQYF.